This entry describes one T cell receptor beta chain. Ten or more counts support this clonotype. There is no known antigen for this receptor. Within one base of it there is no much larger clone, and no base qualities were kept. The entry originates in a study of tumor-infiltrating lymphocytes in primary liver carcinoma (dated by TCRdb to about 2017). Study-level background: Of the five patients (three men and two women, aged 30 to 69 years), four had hepatocellular carcinoma and one had combined HCC and intrahepatic cholangiocarcinoma. TCRbeta repertoire sequencing, expression microarrays and whole-exome sequencing were combined in the study across five regions of each liver tumor, with adjacent normal tissue and blood also included. Reproducibility between technical replicate repertoires was high, with correlation coefficients above 0.95 and mean shared-clone rates around 0.88. Each sample produced roughly 3.5 to 8 million productive TCRbeta reads, and read depth showed no significant difference between tissue types. The five patients had tumors staged T1-T3 N0M0, with maximum diameters ranging from roughly 4.2 to 10 cm. TCRbeta repertoire sequencing covered 35 or so specimens from 5 patients: about 25 tumor regions, 5 adjacent noncancerous liver tissues and 5 peripheral blood samples. Agilent mRNA microarray profiling was performed on the approximately 27 tumor region samples to relate TCRbeta repertoire diversity to the local molecular phenotype. What the authors observed across the whole study: Just about 7-25% of top clones turned up in all five regions of a tumor, which suggests spatial heterogeneity among tumor-infiltrating T cells. The study included only five or six patients, and the authors note findings should be validated in a larger study. The top 250 clones made up a significantly larger repertoire fraction in tumors than in blood (p = 0.039). Pairs of tumor regions showed greater repertoire overlap (mean 36%) than tumor-adjacent pairs (around 17%) or tumor-blood pairs (around 15%), which is consistent with antigen-driven expansion. Only the TCR beta chain was sequenced, so true repertoire diversity is likely underestimated because unpaired alpha chains were not captured. Because the samples were bulk and unsorted, CD4+ and CD8+ T cell repertoires could not be compared.

A constant-region primer and ProtoScript II reverse transcriptase were used to reverse-transcribe TCRbeta-specific cDNA from approximately 550 ng total RNA. TCRbeta libraries were built with three nested multiplex PCR rounds, a slightly modified ARM-PCR procedure. Multiplex TRBV1-TRBV30 forward primers and a Cbeta reverse primer were used in the first two PCR rounds, each of which was run for 10 to 11 cycles. Sample barcodes and Illumina adapters were attached in a final 25-cycle PCR using Deep VentR polymerase. Before sequencing, amplicons between 200 and 500 bp were purified from gel using a QIAquick gel extraction kit. An Illumina HiSeq 2500 was used to sequence the TCRbeta amplicons with 250-bp paired-end reads. The authors' pipeline ran thus. Quality trimming of reads was performed with Trimmomatic v0.33, and paired reads were merged with FLASH v1.2.11 so that full CDR3 sequences could be recovered. MiGEC v1.2.1b assigned V, D and J germline segments to the rearranged TCRbeta sequences. Clonotype statistics, along with Shannon-Wiener diversity indices, were calculated using VDJtools v1.0.0. To reduce sampling bias, subsequent analyses other than the diversity analysis used only the 250 most abundant clonotypes in each sample. TCRdb reran the public reads through fastp at Q25 and MiXCR, keeping productive beta chains. All rows with the same CDR3 protein become a single entry with the most common DNA and genes. It is TCRdb's table, rather than the study itself, that gives the V and J calls and clone size. The sample table shows 100,000 or so distinct CDR3 sequences, and approximately 70% are seen once. The ten largest make up 10% to 15% of the sample.

Total RNA and DNA were co-extracted without cell sorting from approximately 20-30 mg of bulk tissue using the AllPrep DNA/RNA mini kit. Four to six patients with histopathologically diagnosed primary liver carcinoma underwent surgical resection in China between late 2015 and March 2016. At the time of sampling, the patients had chronic HBV infection and had not received any treatment. Each tumor was sampled at five spatially separated regions: the superior, inferior, left-lateral and right-lateral poles and the tumor centre. According to histology, viable tumor cells made up more than 75% of every tumor sample. Pieces of fresh tumor and adjacent tissue were cut in half, with one half kept in RNAlater at -80 degrees C and the other half sent for histology. From a lookup of the germline V gene (reference sequence), CDR1 and CDR2 are WNHNN and SYGVQD. There are 14 amino acids in the CDR3, from cysteine to phenylalanine inclusive. The only DNA kept is the CDR3, 42 bases in frame from the first base. Trimming takes 3 bases off V and 6 bases off J; junction bases not matched to a gene: 5.

The sample was liver tumor tissue from sampling region 2. Interpreted using the paper, the cell subset or site label stands for: tumor region T2, inferior pole. This receptor chain uses TRBV10-1 and TRBJ2-3, with 8 bases in between that match TRBD2. The origin of this receptor is a woman aged 60-75 years with primary liver carcinoma and hepatitis B virus infection. DNA sequence: TGCGCCAGCAGTGAAGCGGGAGCATCCGATACGCAGTATTTT. Translated, this gives CASSEAGASDTQYF.